This TCR beta chain stems from a study of beta chain features in type 1 diabetes. As for the study in general: Cell yields, age and gender were similar between patients and healthy donors.

The investigators reverse transcribed all of the isolated RNA, so they sequenced expressed TCRB transcripts. The table came from immunoSEQ multiplex PCR; TCRdb's copy has only in-frame clones and leaves some out. The repertoire includes 150,000 to 190,000 clones, over 7.5% of them detected once, and approximately 0.65% sits in the top ten. Findings of the study overall: Short templates might get an advantage during PCR, and this would be equal in patients and controls.

The J segment lost 0 bases and the V segment lost 5 bases, leaving 3 bases of the junction unmatched. Germline V gene lookup returns CDR1 SEHNR and CDR2 FQNEAQ (reference sequence). The CDR3 extends over 16 amino acids. For this clone: Its antigen is currently unknown.

Source material: central memory CD4+ T cells from blood. V is TRBV7-9 and J is TRBJ2-5; 13 positions match TRBD2. This receptor was obtained from a young man in good health. The CDR3 here is CASSLGTSGDQETQYF. CDR3 sequence (DNA): TGTGCCAGCAGCCTTGGGACTAGCGGGGACCAAGAGACCCAGTACTTC.